This TCR beta chain was observed in a study of shared clonotypes between healthy human individuals. The study, taken as a whole, reports: Measured sharing among donors was expected to vary with sequencing depth. Since donors were few, the genetic and exposure-history diversity represented was limited.

As for this clone: Antigen unknown. This CDR3 is also generated by other DNA sequences in the sample.

Germline V gene sequence: CDR1 SNHLY, CDR2 FYNNEI. The germline V and J ends were trimmed by 3 bases and 5 bases, with 7 bases remaining between them. CDR3 length: 13 residues. Splitting of each subset's genomic DNA was done evenly across several immunoSEQ plates. Sequenced by immunoSEQ multiplex PCR; TCRdb stores in-frame clones only, minus some. Here the sample spans approximately 2.4 million clones, almost 96% being singletons. Sequencing input: naive CD4+ T cells sorted from blood. Sample subset: CD45RA+ positively selected. The chain recombines TRBV2 with TRBJ2-2, with D tentatively TRBD1 or TRBD2 (5 bases each). The sequence was collected from a man aged 18 to 29 in good health. CDR3 region: CASSDEGTGELFF. DNA for the CDR3: TGTGCCAGCAGTGACGAGGGGACCGGGGAGCTGTTTTTT.